These 18 T cell receptor beta chains share one sample of origin, sequenced in a study of tumor and adjacent non-tumor tissue in lung cancer. This sample's RNA came from whole unsorted tissue. A modified ARM-PCR protocol with three rounds of nested PCR amplified TCRbeta. One entry per CDR3 protein results from TCRdb running MiXCR on the multiplex PCR reads. The data contain about 93,000 distinct CDR3 sequences, about 61% of them seen just once; the ten biggest clones take up around 16%. Source material: lung tumor tissue. The origin of the receptors is a man aged 65-85 years with non-small cell lung cancer.

This clonotype was seen only a few times. A much larger clone lies a single base off, so this may be a read error. This rearrangement joins TRBV10-2 to TRBJ1-1; D unclear. CDR3 size: 12 residues. V lost 8 bases to trimming and J lost 5 bases, with 12 bases between them. Germline CDR1 is WSHSY and CDR2 is SAAADI. CDR3: CASEEGDTEAFF. Here the CDR3 DNA reads TGCGCCAGCGAGGAGGGAGATACTGAAGCTTTCTTT.

Only one count was recorded for this clonotype. It may be a read error: a sequence one base away is much more abundant. The chain has TRBV13 and TRBJ2-5; tentative D call: TRBD2 (5 bases). The CDR3 loop spans 14 amino acids. The germline V gene has CDR1 PRHDT and CDR2 FYEKMQ (reference sequence). Trimming removed 1 base from V and 6 bases from J, with 12 bases in between. The CDR3 sequence is CASSLVAWEKTQYF. The DNA for the CDR3 is TGTGCCAGCAGCTTAGTGGCATGGGAGAAGACCCAGTACTTC.

Remarks on this clonotype: A junction end diverges from the germline sequence, so it may reflect a read error. J is TRBJ2-7 and V is TRBV4-1; 9 nucleotides agree with TRBD2. The CDR3 sequence is 14 residues long. Germline loops: CDR1 MGHRA, CDR2 YSYEKL. This chain's CDR3 is CTSSLGLAGEIQYF. The CDR3, as DNA: TGCACCAGCAGCCTTGGCTTAGCGGGAGAGATACAGTACTTC.

V gene TRBV28 combines with J gene TRBJ1-5; no clear D. Germline assignment: CDR1 MDHEN and CDR2 SYDVKM. The CDR3 extends over 13 amino acids. V lost 6 bases and J 11 bases, leaving 17 bases between the germline ends. CDR3 nucleotides: TGTGCCAGCAGACCCAAAATCGATAGGACCCAGCATTTT. Translating gives CASRPKIDRTQHF.

This clonotype has only a few counts. The CDR3 bases are TGTGCCACCAGTTTAGAACCGGATGAAAAACTGTTTTTT. Amino acid sequence: CATSLEPDEKLFF. This chain uses TRBV24-1 with TRBJ1-4; no reliable D call. CDR1 and CDR2 from the germline V gene are KGHDR and SFDVKD. Deletions cut 6 bases from V and 6 bases from J, with 10 bases between. CDR3 size: 13 residues.

This clonotype was seen only once. At one of its ends the junction is not consistent with the germline gene, which may arise from a read error. This sequence joins TRBV5-5 and TRBJ2-7; 7 nucleotides align to TRBD1. The CDR3 has 15 residues. Germline assignment: CDR1 SGHKS and CDR2 YYEKEE (reference sequence). Here the CDR3 reads CASRLTGTSSYEQYF. In nucleotides, the CDR3 is TGTGCCAGCAGGCTGACAGGGACCAGCTCCTACGAGCAGTATTTC. Full variable domain (outside the CDR3, taken from reference TRBV5-5 and TRBJ2-7): DAGVTQSPTHLIKTRGQQVTLRCSPISGHKSVSWYQQVLGQGPQFIFQYYEKEERGRGNFPDRFSARQFPNYSSELNVNALLLGDSALYLCASRLTGTSSYEQYFGPGTRLTVT.

A remark on this clonotype: The junction departs from the called germline gene at one end, perhaps through a read error. The rearrangement links TRBV4-1 to TRBJ2-7; tentative D call: TRBD2 (5 bases). CDR3 length: 15 residues. The germline gives CDR1 MGHRA, CDR2 YSYEKL. This chain's CDR3 is CASSQERAVLYKQYF. The CDR3 DNA follows: TGCGCCAGCAGCCAAGAGCGGGCGGTCCTCTACAAGCAATACTTC.

The chain carries TRBV11-2 and TRBJ2-5, with TRBD2 as a possible D gene (5 bases). Trimming removed 7 bases at V and 10 bases at J, with 22 bases between. CDR1 and CDR2 from the germline V gene are SGHAT and FQNNGV. The CDR3 consists of 14 residues. This CDR3 reads CASKPLGGQEIQYF. The CDR3 DNA is TGTGCCAGCAAACCACTTGGAGGCCAAGAAATCCAGTACTTC.

Regarding this clonotype: One end of the junction varies from germline; a read error may be responsible. The rearrangement links TRBV11-2 to TRBJ2-2; perhaps D is TRBD1 or TRBD2 (5 bases each). Per germline, CDR1 SGHAT and CDR2 FQNNGV. This CDR3 region has 12 residues. The CDR3 region is CVSSQGPGELFF. The CDR3, as DNA: TGTGTCAGCAGTCAGGGTCCCGGGGAACTGTTTTTT.

About this clonotype itself: A read error may be the cause here, since a much bigger clone is one base away. The chain employs TRBV6-5 and TRBJ2-4, with 9 bases identical to TRBD1. The V gene's germline CDR1 is MNHEY and CDR2 SVGAGI. Losses at the gene ends were 10 bases for V and 9 bases for J; bases not matched to a gene: 10. This CDR3 spans 13 amino acids. DNA for the CDR3: TGTGCCACCACAGAGGACAGGGGAGCCATTCAGTACTTC. Translating it yields CATTEDRGAIQYF.

Notes on this clonotype: At one of its ends the junction is not consistent with the germline gene, which may arise from a read error. J is TRBJ2-7 and V is TRBV11-1; D not resolved. Germline V CDR1 and CDR2: SGHAT, FQDESV (reference sequence). The CDR3 is 11 residues long. The CDR3 bases are TGTGCTAGCATCCTACACTACGAGCAGTACTTC. Its translation is CASILHYEQYF.

Worth noting for this clonotype: An end of the junction differs from the germline gene, which may be a read error. This rearrangement joins TRBV28 to TRBJ2-7; no clear D. The CDR3 has 13 amino acids. Germline CDR1 is MDHEN and CDR2 is SYDVKM. CDR3 in amino acids: CASSSISPRFPSF. In DNA form, the CDR3 reads TGTGCCAGCAGTTCCATATCCCCGCGCTTCCCGTCCTTC.

At least ten counts were recorded for this clonotype. The CDR3 here is CASSLGLQANEKLFF. The CDR3 DNA is TGCGCCAGCAGCTTGGGTTTGCAGGCTAATGAAAAACTGTTTTTT. The genes are TRBV5-1 and TRBJ1-4; D is ambiguous. CDR1 and CDR2 from the germline V gene are SGHRS and YFSETQ. Trimming removed 0 bases from V and 3 bases from J, with 9 bases in between. This CDR3 contains 15 residues.

A word on this clonotype: A read error may be the cause here, since a much bigger clone is one base away. This sequence joins TRBV20-1 and TRBJ1-2; 8 bases are a match to TRBD1. The CDR3 runs to 16 residues. Losses at the gene ends were 6 bases for V and 5 bases for J; bases not matched to a gene: 17. Per germline, CDR1 DFQATT and CDR2 SNEGSKA (reference sequence). Written as DNA, the CDR3 is TGCAGTGCATCCACCGGGACAGGAACCCTCGTGTATGGCTACACCTTC. It is translated as CSASTGTGTLVYGYTF.

Details on this clonotype: The junction shows a germline mismatch at one end, possibly a read error. The chain is built from TRBV6-1 and TRBJ2-3, with TRBD2 matching 9 bases. Germline V gene data show CDR1 as MNHNS and CDR2 as SASEGT. This CDR3 is built from 15 residues. The CDR3 nucleotides read TGTGTCAGTACTACTCGGGGACTAGCCTCAGATGCGCAGTATTTT. Translation gives CVSTTRGLASDAQYF.

This clonotype came up many times. The chain uses TRBV12-5 and TRBJ2-1; D possibly corresponds to TRBD1 (6 bases). The CDR3 consists of 13 residues. V shed 9 bases and J shed 8 bases, with 17 bases lying between them. Germline CDR1 LGHNT, CDR2 FRNRAP. The CDR3 coding sequence is TGTGCTAGCGGTAACAGGGATGTGGATGAGCAGTTCTTC. It encodes CASGNRDVDEQFF. The full variable domain, its missing parts supplied by reference TRBV12-5 and TRBJ2-1, is DARVTQTPRHKVTEMGQEVTMRCQPILGHNTVFWYRQTMMQGLELLAYFRNRAPLDDSGMPKDRFSAEMPDATLATLKIQPSEPRDSAVYFCASGNRDVDEQFFGPGTRLTVL.

This clonotype was observed a single time. The chain is built from TRBV11-2 and TRBJ2-7; D is possibly TRBD2 (6 bases). The germline CDR1 and CDR2 sequences are SGHAT and FQNNGV. The CDR3 has 15 residues. Written as DNA, the CDR3 is TGTACTAGCAGCTACCCCCCCGTGAGGGGAGTCGAGCAGTACTTC. Translated: CTSSYPPVRGVEQYF.

About this clonotype: One end of the junction does not line up with germline, which may come from a read error. The chain couples TRBV29-1 to TRBJ1-2; D might be TRBD1 (6 bases). Germline-derived CDR1 and CDR2 are SQVTM and ANQGSEA. The CDR3 has 14 residues. CDR3 bases: TGCAGCGACGGGACACAGATGGGGGCCTATGGGTACACCTTC. It encodes CSDGTQMGAYGYTF.